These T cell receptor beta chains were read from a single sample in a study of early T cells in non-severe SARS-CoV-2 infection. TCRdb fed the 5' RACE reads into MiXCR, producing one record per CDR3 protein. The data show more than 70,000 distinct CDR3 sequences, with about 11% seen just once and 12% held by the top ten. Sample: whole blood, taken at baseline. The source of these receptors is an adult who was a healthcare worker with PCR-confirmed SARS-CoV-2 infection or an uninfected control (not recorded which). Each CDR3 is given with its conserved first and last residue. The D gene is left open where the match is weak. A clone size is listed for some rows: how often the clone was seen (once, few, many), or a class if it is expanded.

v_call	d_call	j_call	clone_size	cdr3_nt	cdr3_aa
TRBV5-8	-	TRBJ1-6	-	TGTGCCAGCAGCTTCCGGGAACCTTGGGCTAATTCACCCCTCCACTTT	CASSFREPWANSPLHF
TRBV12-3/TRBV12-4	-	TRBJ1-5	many	TGTGCCAGCAGTCCGGGGGCGGGGCGCGGCAATCAGCCCCAGCATTTT	CASSPGAGRGNQPQHF
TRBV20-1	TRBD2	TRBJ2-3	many	TGCAGTGCCTACCGGACTAGCGAGGTCTCAGATACGCAGTATTTT	CSAYRTSEVSDTQYF
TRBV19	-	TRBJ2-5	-	TGTGCCAGTACCGGGGGAGACGCTCGGGAGACCCAGTACTTC	CASTGGDARETQYF
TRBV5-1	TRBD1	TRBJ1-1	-	TGCGCCAGCAGCTTAAAGGGGGCAAGGAGCACTGAAGCTTTCTTT	CASSLKGARSTEAFF
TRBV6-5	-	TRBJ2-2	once	TGTGCCAGCAGTAGGGGTCGCACCGGGGAGCTGTTTTTT	CASSRGRTGELFF
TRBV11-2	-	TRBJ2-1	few	TGTGCCAGCAGCTCCGCTACCGGGACCCTTCTACGTGAGCAGTTCTTC	CASSSATGTLLREQFF
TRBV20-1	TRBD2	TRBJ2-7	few	TGCAGTGCTAGGCCCCTGCGGGGGGATTCCTACGAGCAGTACTTC	CSARPLRGDSYEQYF
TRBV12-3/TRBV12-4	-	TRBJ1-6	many	TGTGCCACCCAAAGCAGTTCCTATAATTCACCCCTCCACTTT	CATQSSSYNSPLHF
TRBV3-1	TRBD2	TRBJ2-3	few	TGTGCCAGCAGCCACGGTGCGGGGGGCGGGACAGATACGCAGTATTTT	CASSHGAGGGTDTQYF
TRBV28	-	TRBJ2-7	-	TGTGCCAGCACCTGGACTGGGTTCTACGAGCAGTACTTC	CASTWTGFYEQYF
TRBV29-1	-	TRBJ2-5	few	TGCAGCGTTGACGGCTCAGGGGCTGAGACCCAGTACTTC	CSVDGSGAETQYF
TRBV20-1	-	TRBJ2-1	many	TGCAGTGCTAGAGTCGTCGGAAGGGGCAATGAGCAGTTCTTC	CSARVVGRGNEQFF
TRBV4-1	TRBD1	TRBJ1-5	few	TGCGCCAGCAGCCAAGTTACGGACAGGGACCAGCCCCAGCATTTT	CASSQVTDRDQPQHF
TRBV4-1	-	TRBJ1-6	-	TGCGCCAGCAGCCAGATCCGGGATCAAAGTCATTCACCCCTCCACTTT	CASSQIRDQSHSPLHF
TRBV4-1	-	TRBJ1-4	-	TGCGCCAGCAGCCCGACCGTGGGGGGCCGCGTTTATGAAAAACTGTTTTTT	CASSPTVGGRVYEKLFF
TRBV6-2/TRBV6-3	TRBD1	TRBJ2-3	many	TGTGCCAGCAACAGACAGGGAGATACGCAGTATTTT	CASNRQGDTQYF
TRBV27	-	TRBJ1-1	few	-	CASILVAGYTEAFF
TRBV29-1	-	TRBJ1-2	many	TGCAGCGTTAGCGAGATGGACTATGGCTACACCTTC	CSVSEMDYGYTF
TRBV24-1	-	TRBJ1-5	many	TGTGCCACCAGTAGTGACAGAAATCAGCCCCAGCATTTT	CATSSDRNQPQHF
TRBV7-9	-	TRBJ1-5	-	TGTGCCAGCAGCCGGGACCGACAGCCCCAGCATTTT	CASSRDRQPQHF
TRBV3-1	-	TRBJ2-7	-	TGTGCCAGCAGCCAAGATATGAAATATTACGAGCAGTACTTC	CASSQDMKYYEQYF
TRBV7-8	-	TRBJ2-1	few	TGTGCCAGCAGCTTAGGTCCTGGCCGTAACAATGAGCAGTTCTTC	CASSLGPGRNNEQFF
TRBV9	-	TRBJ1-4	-	TGTGCCAGCAGCGTAGACGCAAAGGGGGAAAAACTGTTTTTT	CASSVDAKGEKLFF
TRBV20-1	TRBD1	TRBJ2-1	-	TGCAGTGCAGGCCGACAGGGCCTCTACAATGAGCAGTTCTTC	CSAGRQGLYNEQFF
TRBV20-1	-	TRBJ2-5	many	TGCAGTGCTAGGCGACTAACCGATTCGCAAGAGACCCAGTACTTC	CSARRLTDSQETQYF
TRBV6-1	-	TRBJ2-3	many	TGTGCCAGCAGTGAAGTGGGCCGGGCAGATACGCAGTATTTT	CASSEVGRADTQYF
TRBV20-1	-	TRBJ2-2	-	TGCAGTGCTAGAGTCGGGCAGGGGACCGGGGAGCTGTTTTTT	CSARVGQGTGELFF
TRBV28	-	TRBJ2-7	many	TGTGCCAGCAGTGCTTTCTACGAGCAGTACTTC	CASSAFYEQYF
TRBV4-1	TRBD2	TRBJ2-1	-	TGCGCCAGCAGCCAAGGGTTAGCGGGGTACAATGAGCAGTTCTTC	CASSQGLAGYNEQFF
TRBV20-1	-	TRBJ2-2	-	TGCAGTGCAACTTCTATGGGTAGAGCCACCGGGGAGCTGTTTTTT	CSATSMGRATGELFF
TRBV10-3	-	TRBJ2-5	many	TGTGCCATCAGTGGTGGAGGAAGCCAAGAGACCCAGTACTTC	CAISGGGSQETQYF
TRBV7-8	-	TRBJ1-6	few	TGTGCCAGCAGCCCGCAGGGGCAGAATTCACCCCTCCACTTT	CASSPQGQNSPLHF
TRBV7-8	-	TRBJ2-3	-	TGTGCCAGCAGCTTTCCGGGACAAACCATTAGCACAGATACGCAGTATTTT	CASSFPGQTISTDTQYF
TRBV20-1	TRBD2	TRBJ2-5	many	TGCAGTGCTAGACCTGGGACTAGCGGGGGCGAGACCCAGTACTTC	CSARPGTSGGETQYF
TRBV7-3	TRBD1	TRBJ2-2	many	TGTGCCAGCAGTGGACAGGGTGCGGGCACCGGGGAGCTGTTTTTT	CASSGQGAGTGELFF
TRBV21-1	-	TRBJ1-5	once	TGTGCCAGCAGCAAAGACAGGGTCGCCAATCAGCCCCAGCATTTT	CASSKDRVANQPQHF
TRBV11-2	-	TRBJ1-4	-	TGTGCCAGCAGCTTGGGGGGACTGGTAAATGAAAAACTGTTTTTT	CASSLGGLVNEKLFF
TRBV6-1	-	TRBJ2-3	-	TGTGCCAGCAGTCGGCAGGTTCAAGATACGCAGTATTTT	CASSRQVQDTQYF
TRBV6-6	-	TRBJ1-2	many	TGTGCCAGCAATGTCGGGGATAACTATGGCTACACCTTC	CASNVGDNYGYTF
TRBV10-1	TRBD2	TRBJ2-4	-	TGCGCCAGCAGTGAAGCGGGGGGACCAGCCAAAAACATTAAGTACTTC	CASSEAGGPAKNIKYF
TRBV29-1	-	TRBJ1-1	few	TGCAGCGTTCGGGGCCCCAGTGAAGCTTTCTTT	CSVRGPSEAFF
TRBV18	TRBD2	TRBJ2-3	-	TGTGCCAGCTCACCACTCACTAGCGGGGTGGATACGCAGTATTTT	CASSPLTSGVDTQYF
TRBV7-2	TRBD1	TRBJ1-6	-	TGTGCCAGCAGCTTAGAGGGGGCTTCGGATTCACCCCTCCATTTT	CASSLEGASDSPLHF
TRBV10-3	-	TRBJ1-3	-	TGTGCCATCAGTGAGTCTGTGGTAGCTGGAAACACCATATATTTT	CAISESVVAGNTIYF
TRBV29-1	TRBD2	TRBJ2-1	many	TGCAGCGTCGCCGTGATACGCATCGGGACTAGCAGCACCAATGAGCAGTTCTTC	CSVAVIRIGTSSTNEQFF
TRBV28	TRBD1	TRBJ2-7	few	TGTGCCAGCAGTTTTGAGAGGGGGCAGCGGGAGCAGTACTTC	CASSFERGQREQYF